The 29 T cell receptor beta chains in this list originate from one sample, sequenced in a study of blood T cell repertoires in COVID-19. Generated by immunoSEQ multiplex PCR, the TCRdb table keeps only in-frame clones and is missing some. Of 250,000 to 350,000 clones listed, about four fifths are singletons. Material for sequencing was peripheral blood. All receptors derive from a person between 65 and 79 years old with COVID-19, enrolled during active disease.

V usage is TRBV15 and J usage is TRBJ2-3, with 8 bases identical to TRBD2. V lost 1 base and J lost 2; bases outside the gene matches: 14. CDR3 length: 19 residues. Germline V lookup: CDR1 LNHNV, CDR2 YYDKDF (reference sequence). The CDR3: CATSRGAGKGGGFTDTQYF. The DNA for the CDR3 is TGTGCCACCAGCAGAGGAGCGGGAAAGGGCGGGGGGTTCACAGATACGCAGTATTTT. The complete variable domain, with remaining parts taken from reference TRBV15 and TRBJ2-3, reads DAMVIQNPRYQVTQFGKPVTLSCSQTLNHNVMYWYQQKSSQAPKLLFHYYDKDFNNEADTPDNFQSRRPNTSFCFLDIRSPGLGDTAMYLCATSRGAGKGGGFTDTQYFGPGTRLTVL.

The rearrangement uses TRBV5-1 and TRBJ2-3; possible D gene TRBD1, 7 bases. The CDR3 runs to 17 residues. V lost 4 bases and J 6 bases, leaving 24 bases between the germline ends. Per germline, CDR1 SGHRS and CDR2 YFSETQ. This chain's CDR3 is CASSLPIPDRAGDTQYF. The CDR3 nucleotides read TGCGCCAGCAGCCTTCCTATACCCGACAGGGCGGGGGATACGCAGTATTTT. Drawing the rest from reference TRBV5-1 and TRBJ2-3, the complete variable domain is KAGVTQTPRYLIKTRGQQVTLSCSPISGHRSVSWYQQTPGQGLQFLFEYFSETQRNKGNFPGRFSGRQFSNSRSEMNVSTLELGDSALYLCASSLPIPDRAGDTQYFGPGTRLTVL.

V usage is TRBV30 and J usage is TRBJ2-2; D might be TRBD2 (5 bases). The CDR3 has 16 amino acids. V was clipped by 0 bases and J by 4 bases, with 15 bases between them. Germline V gene lookup returns CDR1 GTSNPN and CDR2 SVGIG (reference sequence). The CDR3 region is CAWSVDLARGTGELFF. In DNA form, the CDR3 reads TGTGCCTGGAGTGTAGATCTGGCCCGGGGCACCGGGGAGCTGTTTTTT.

V and J are TRBV5-4 and TRBJ1-1, with D possibly matching TRBD1 (5 bases). Trimming removed 0 bases from V and 11 bases from J, with 14 bases in between. Looked up from germline, CDR1 is SGHNT and CDR2 is YYREEE (reference sequence). This CDR3 region has 13 residues. The CDR3 sequence: CASSLVGGSEAFF. The CDR3 DNA reads TGTGCCAGCAGCTTGGTCGGGGGGTCGGAGGCTTTCTTT.

The genes are TRBV11-3 and TRBJ2-3, with 12 bases fitting TRBD2. CDR3 length: 17 residues. In germline, CDR1 is SGHNT, CDR2 YENEEA. V dropped 2 bases and J dropped 5; count of bases not matched to a gene: 8. The CDR3 DNA follows: TGTGCCAGCAGCTTAACCCTAGCGGGAGGGCGTAGAGATACGCAGTATTTT. Its protein is CASSLTLAGGRRDTQYF.

The chain joins TRBV6-2 or TRBV6-3 to TRBJ1-5; 7 nucleotides agree with TRBD1. This CDR3 contains 15 residues. Germline assignment: CDR1 MNHEY and CDR2 SVGEGT. V was clipped by 6 bases and J by 4 bases; unmatched bases: 9. In nucleotides, the CDR3 is TGTGCCAGCAGCCGGGGACAGCTGAATAATCAGCCCCAGCATTTT. It is translated as CASSRGQLNNQPQHF.

This chain joins TRBV7-9 and TRBJ1-1; unclear D gene. The V end lost 1 base, the J end lost 2 bases, and 11 bases lay between the germline ends. This CDR3 has 15 amino acids. The germline gives CDR1 SEHNR, CDR2 FQNEAQ (reference sequence). The CDR3 reads CASSLVRFGNTEAFF. CDR3 DNA: TGTGCCAGCAGCTTAGTGAGGTTTGGAAACACTGAAGCTTTCTTT.

CDR3 DNA sequence: TGTGCCAGCAGCGTAGGTGACAGGGCGCCCACCGGGGAGCTGTTTTTT. Translation gives CASSVGDRAPTGELFF. The rearrangement joins TRBV9 to TRBJ2-2; 7 nucleotides line up with TRBD1. The CDR3 contains 16 residues. Trimming at V came to 0 bases and at J to 4 bases, leaving 6 bases not matched to a gene. The germline V gene encodes CDR1 SGDLS and CDR2 YYNGEE.

The gene calls are TRBV19 and TRBJ2-5, with 9 bases identical to TRBD2. This CDR3 comprises 15 residues. V was clipped by 7 bases and J by 4 bases; unmatched bases: 10. CDR1 is LNHDA, CDR2 SQIVND, per germline (reference sequence). The CDR3 region has the DNA TGTGCCAGTAATGATCTGGGCGGGAGGGCAGAGACCCAGTACTTC. It encodes CASNDLGGRAETQYF.

This sequence joins TRBV19 and TRBJ1-2; 7 nucleotides agree with TRBD1. Germline V lookup: CDR1 LNHDA, CDR2 SQIVND (reference sequence). The V gene end was trimmed by 10 bases and the J gene end by 4 bases; junction bases not matched to a gene: 18. CDR3 length equals 16 residues. Here the CDR3 DNA reads TGTGCCACTGACGCGACAGGGCGGCGTTCGAGCTATGGCTACACCTTC. This gives the protein CATDATGRRSSYGYTF.

This clone occurred many times. V and J are TRBV7-8 and TRBJ2-7; 8 bases fit TRBD1. The CDR3 covers 14 residues. The ends lost 5 bases at V and 5 bases at J; junction bases unmatched: 8. The germline gives CDR1 SGHVS, CDR2 FQNEAQ. CDR3: CASSPLGTGHEQYF. The CDR3 bases are TGTGCCAGCAGCCCTCTAGGGACAGGCCACGAGCAGTACTTC.

In its sample, this clone was seen once. The V call is TRBV4-3, the J call TRBJ2-7; 7 bases line up with TRBD1. The CDR3 sequence is 15 residues long. The germline V gene encodes CDR1 LGHNA and CDR2 YSLEER. Germline trimming cut 1 base from V and 4 bases from J; bases unmatched to any gene: 7. For the CDR3, the DNA is TGCGCCAGCAGCCAAGCCCTCCAGGGGGAATACGAGCAGTACTTC. This sequence encodes CASSQALQGEYEQYF.

CDR3 loop: CASSSQWTAPYEQYF. The CDR3 nucleotides read TGTGCCAGCAGTTCTCAATGGACTGCACCCTACGAGCAGTACTTC. The V gene is TRBV28, the J gene TRBJ2-7; D perhaps matches TRBD2 (5 bases). The CDR3 runs 15 residues. V was clipped by 4 bases and J by 2 bases, with 15 bases between them. From germline, CDR1 is MDHEN and CDR2 SYDVKM.

V and J are TRBV7-6 and TRBJ2-7; D is possibly TRBD2 (6 bases). The CDR3 is 15 amino acids. Germline CDR1 reads SGHVS; CDR2 reads FNYEAQ. Trimming took 1 base from V and 5 from J, leaving 15 bases between them. In nucleotides, the CDR3 is TGTGCCAGCAGCTTAGGGAATAGCGGATACGACGAGCAGTACTTC. Its translation is CASSLGNSGYDEQYF.

The rearrangement uses TRBV6-5 and TRBJ2-2; weak D call: TRBD1 (5 bases). Germline V gene lookup returns CDR1 MNHEY and CDR2 SVGAGI. V lost 2 bases to trimming and J lost 4 bases, with 14 bases between them. This CDR3 spans 16 amino acids. CDR3 DNA sequence: TGTGCCAGCAGTTACCGTGGTGGGCAGGGCACCGGGGAGCTGTTTTTT. The encoded protein is CASSYRGGQGTGELFF.

The rearrangement uses TRBV29-1 and TRBJ2-5; D uncertain. The ends were cut back, 1 base at V and 3 bases at J, with 9 bases in the middle. The CDR3 covers 13 residues. CDR1 is SQVTM, CDR2 ANQGSEA, per germline. The CDR3 spells CSVEARREETQYF. The CDR3 coding sequence is TGCAGCGTTGAAGCTCGACGGGAAGAGACCCAGTACTTC.

The chain recombines TRBV7-2 with TRBJ1-5; TRBD1 might be the D (5 bases). V gave up 5 bases and J gave up 2 bases, with 16 bases separating them. The CDR3 runs 16 residues. CDR1 and CDR2 from the germline V gene are SGHTA and FQGNSA. The CDR3 is CASSPHPGGGNQPQHF. The CDR3 DNA is TGTGCCAGCAGCCCTCACCCGGGAGGGGGCAATCAGCCCCAGCATTTT.

The chain joins TRBV28 to TRBJ1-1, with D hard to call. V lost 5 bases, J lost 4 bases, and 11 bases lay in between. The CDR3 totals 13 residues. Per the germline V gene, CDR1 is MDHEN and CDR2 is SYDVKM. CDR3 nucleotides: TGTGCCAGCAGTGTACTGCGGGGCACTGAAGCTTTCTTT. Its protein product is CASSVLRGTEAFF. The variable domain in full, with the rest retrieved from reference TRBV28 and TRBJ1-1, is DVKVTQSSRYLVKRTGEKVFLECVQDMDHENMFWYRQDPGLGLRLIYFSYDVKMKEKGDIPEGYSVSREKKERFSLILESASTNQTSMYLCASSVLRGTEAFFGQGTRLTVV.

This chain uses TRBV7-9 with TRBJ1-4; tentative D call: TRBD1 (6 bases). Germline V gives CDR1 SEHNR, CDR2 FQNEAQ (reference sequence). The CDR3 has 15 amino acids. V was clipped by 5 bases and J by 5 bases, with 15 bases between them. The CDR3 reads CASSVLDSLNEKLFF. The CDR3 DNA follows: TGTGCCAGCAGCGTACTGGACAGTTTAAATGAAAAACTGTTTTTT.

The chain combines TRBV29-1 with TRBJ1-6; the D is unclear. V lost 8 bases and J 9 bases, leaving 8 bases between the germline ends. The length of the CDR3 is 10 residues. Germline CDR1 is SQVTM and CDR2 is ANQGSEA. The DNA of the CDR3 is TGCAGCCGGTCAAGTTCACCCCTCCACTTT. Translating gives CSRSSSPLHF.

The genes are TRBV3-1 (or the pseudogene TRBV3-2) and TRBJ1-2; 7 positions match TRBD1. This CDR3 is built from 12 residues. Germline CDR1 is LGHDT and CDR2 is YNNKEL (reference sequence). The V gene end was trimmed by 6 bases and the J gene end by 6 bases; junction bases not matched to a gene: 4. The CDR3 reads CASRDRTHGYTF. The CDR3 nucleotides read TGTGCCAGCAGGGACAGGACCCATGGCTACACCTTC.

The rearrangement links TRBV7-3 to TRBJ2-1, with TRBD2 identical over 9 bases. Trimming cost V 2 bases and J 0 bases; bases outside gene matches: 5. This CDR3 spans 17 amino acids. Germline assignment: CDR1 SGHTA and CDR2 FQGTGA. The CDR3 bases are TGTGCCAGCAGCTTACCGCCTAGCGGGACCTCCTACAATGAGCAGTTCTTC. Its protein is CASSLPPSGTSYNEQFF.

This chain uses TRBV11-2 with TRBJ2-3; TRBD2 is a possible D gene (6 bases). This CDR3 is built from 15 residues. The V and J ends lost 5 bases and 4 bases respectively, with 16 bases between them. CDR1 and CDR2 from the germline V gene are SGHAT and FQNNGV. CDR3 sequence: CASSPQTWGADTQYF. DNA for the CDR3: TGTGCCAGCAGCCCGCAGACCTGGGGGGCAGATACGCAGTATTTT.

The chain employs TRBV5-4 and TRBJ2-3, with D maybe TRBD2 (7 bases). V gave up 4 bases and J gave up 4 bases, with 19 bases separating them. This CDR3 region has 16 residues. Per germline, CDR1 SGHNT and CDR2 YYREEE (reference sequence). DNA for the CDR3: TGTGCCAGCAGCAGAATAACCCGGGGGGCCCCAGATACGCAGTATTTT. Its translation is CASSRITRGAPDTQYF.

This chain links TRBV6-2 or TRBV6-3 with TRBJ2-7; TRBD1 is a possible D gene (6 bases). Trimming left V 2 bases short and J 6 bases short, with 14 bases between. CDR1 and CDR2 from the germline V gene are MNHEY and SVGEGT. This CDR3 is 14 amino acids long. The CDR3 sequence: CASSYHTGSGEQYF. In nucleotides, the CDR3 is TGTGCCAGCAGTTACCACACAGGGTCGGGCGAGCAGTACTTC.

This clone was picked up a small number of times. The gene calls are TRBV5-1 and TRBJ1-1, with unresolved D. This CDR3 region has 14 residues. V lost 3 bases, J lost 1 base, and 10 bases lay in between. CDR1 and CDR2 (germline): SGHRS, YFSETQ. The CDR3 spells CASSWRAGNTEAFF. CDR3 bases: TGCGCCAGCAGCTGGAGAGCGGGGAACACTGAAGCTTTCTTT.

The CDR3 DNA follows: TGTGCCAGCAGTTGGACAGGGCGGGAGGAGACCCAGTACTTC. This codes for CASSWTGREETQYF. The rearrangement uses TRBV6-6 and TRBJ2-5; possibly TRBD1 for D (8 bases). Germline values: CDR1 MNHNY, CDR2 SVGAGI (reference sequence). The CDR3 is 14 amino acids. V lost 4 bases to trimming and J lost 5 bases, with 14 bases between them.

This clone was counted only a few times. The chain is built from TRBV6-5 and TRBJ2-3; 7 bases match TRBD2. V was pared by 0 bases and J by 9 bases, with 12 bases of the junction left unmatched. The CDR3 totals 16 residues. The germline CDR1 and CDR2 sequences are MNHEY and SVGAGI. The CDR3 reads CASSYSWAGGGSTQYF. The DNA for the CDR3 is TGTGCCAGCAGTTACTCCTGGGCGGGTGGCGGGAGCACGCAGTATTTT.

V gene TRBV9 combines with J gene TRBJ2-1; 11 bases align to TRBD2. The CDR3 sequence is 19 residues long. Looked up from germline, CDR1 is SGDLS and CDR2 is YYNGEE. V trimming: 0 bases; J trimming: 3 bases; junction bases outside the gene matches: 11. The CDR3 DNA follows: TGTGCCAGCAGCGTAGATGTAGCGGGGGGGCCGCGATTCTACAATGAGCAGTTCTTC. Encoded protein: CASSVDVAGGPRFYNEQFF.